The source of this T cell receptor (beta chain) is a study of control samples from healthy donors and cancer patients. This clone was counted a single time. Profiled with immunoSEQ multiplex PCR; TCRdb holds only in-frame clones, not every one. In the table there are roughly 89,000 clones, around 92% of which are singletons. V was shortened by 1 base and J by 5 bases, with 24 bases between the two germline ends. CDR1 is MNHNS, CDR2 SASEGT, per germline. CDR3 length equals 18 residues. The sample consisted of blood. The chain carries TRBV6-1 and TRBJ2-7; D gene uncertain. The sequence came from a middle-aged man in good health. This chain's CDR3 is CASSEGDGWAGALNEQYF. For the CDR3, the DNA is TGTGCCAGCAGTGAAGGAGATGGGTGGGCAGGAGCTTTGAACGAGCAGTACTTC.